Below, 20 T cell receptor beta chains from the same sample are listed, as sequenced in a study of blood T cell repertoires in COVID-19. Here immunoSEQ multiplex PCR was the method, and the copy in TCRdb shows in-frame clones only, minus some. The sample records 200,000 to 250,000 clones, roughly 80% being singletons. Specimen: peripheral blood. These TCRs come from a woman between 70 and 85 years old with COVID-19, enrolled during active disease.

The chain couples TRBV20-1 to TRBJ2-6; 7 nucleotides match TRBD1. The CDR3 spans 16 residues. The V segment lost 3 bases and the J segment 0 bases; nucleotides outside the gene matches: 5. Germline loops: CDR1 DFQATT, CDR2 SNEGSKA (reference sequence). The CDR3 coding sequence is TGCAGTGCTAGTAGGGACAGAATCTCTGGGGCCAACGTCCTGACTTTC. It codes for CSASRDRISGANVLTF.

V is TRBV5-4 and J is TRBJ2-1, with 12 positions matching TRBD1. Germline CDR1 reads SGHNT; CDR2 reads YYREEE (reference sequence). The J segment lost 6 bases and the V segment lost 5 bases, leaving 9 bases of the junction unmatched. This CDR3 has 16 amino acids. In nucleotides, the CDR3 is TGTGCCAGCAGGTCACCCGGGACAGGGGGCCCCAATGAGCAGTTCTTC. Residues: CASRSPGTGGPNEQFF.

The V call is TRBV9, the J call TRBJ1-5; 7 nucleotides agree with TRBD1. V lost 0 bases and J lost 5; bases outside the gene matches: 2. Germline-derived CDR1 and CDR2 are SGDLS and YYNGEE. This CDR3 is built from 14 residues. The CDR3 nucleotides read TGTGCCAGCAGCGTAGGGGACAGCTATCAGCCCCAGCATTTT. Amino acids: CASSVGDSYQPQHF.

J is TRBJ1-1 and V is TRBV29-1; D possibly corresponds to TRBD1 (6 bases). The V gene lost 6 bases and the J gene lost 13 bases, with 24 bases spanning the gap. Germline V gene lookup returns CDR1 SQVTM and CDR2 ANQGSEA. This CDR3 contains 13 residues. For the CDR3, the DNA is TGCAGCGTGGGCCGACAGGCGGATTCTTTACGTTTCTTT. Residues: CSVGRQADSLRFF.

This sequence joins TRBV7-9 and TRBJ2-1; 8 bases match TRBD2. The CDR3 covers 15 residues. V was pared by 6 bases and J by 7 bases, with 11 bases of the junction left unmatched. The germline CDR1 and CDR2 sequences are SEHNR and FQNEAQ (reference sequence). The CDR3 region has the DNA TGTGCCAGCAGTCGTAGCGGGAAAGGGGGGAATGAGCAGTTCTTC. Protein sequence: CASSRSGKGGNEQFF.

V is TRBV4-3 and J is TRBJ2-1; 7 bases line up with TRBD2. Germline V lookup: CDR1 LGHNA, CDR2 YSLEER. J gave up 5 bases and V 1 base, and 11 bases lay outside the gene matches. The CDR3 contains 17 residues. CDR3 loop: CASSQGVGTTLDNEQFF. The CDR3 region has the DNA TGCGCCAGCAGCCAAGGGGTCGGGACTACCCTAGACAATGAGCAGTTCTTC.

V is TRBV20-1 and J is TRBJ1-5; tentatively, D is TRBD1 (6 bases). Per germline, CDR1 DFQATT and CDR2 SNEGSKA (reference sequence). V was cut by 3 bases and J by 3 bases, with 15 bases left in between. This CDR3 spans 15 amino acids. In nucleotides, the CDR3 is TGCAGTGCTAGTTTCCCGGCAGGGGACAATCAGCCCCAGCATTTT. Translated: CSASFPAGDNQPQHF.

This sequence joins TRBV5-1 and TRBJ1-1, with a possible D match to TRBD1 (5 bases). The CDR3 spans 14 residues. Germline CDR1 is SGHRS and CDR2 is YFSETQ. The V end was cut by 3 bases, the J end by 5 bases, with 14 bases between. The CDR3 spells CASSYTQGGTEAFF. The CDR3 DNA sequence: TGCGCCAGCAGCTACACGCAGGGTGGGACTGAAGCTTTCTTT.

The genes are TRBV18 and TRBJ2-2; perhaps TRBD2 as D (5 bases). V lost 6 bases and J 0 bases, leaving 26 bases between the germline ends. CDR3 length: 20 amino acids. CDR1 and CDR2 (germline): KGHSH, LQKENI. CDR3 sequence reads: CASSPRRSLWGITNTGELFF. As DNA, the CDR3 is TGTGCCAGCTCCCCCCGGAGGAGTCTGTGGGGTATCACGAACACCGGGGAGCTGTTTTTT.

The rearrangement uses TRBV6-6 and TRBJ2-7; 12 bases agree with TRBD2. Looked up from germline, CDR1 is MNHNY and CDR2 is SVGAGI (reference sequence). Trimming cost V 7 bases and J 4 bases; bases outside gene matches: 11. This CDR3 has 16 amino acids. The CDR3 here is CASTPRRLAGGYEQYF. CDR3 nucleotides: TGTGCCAGCACCCCTAGAAGGCTAGCGGGAGGGTACGAGCAGTACTTC.

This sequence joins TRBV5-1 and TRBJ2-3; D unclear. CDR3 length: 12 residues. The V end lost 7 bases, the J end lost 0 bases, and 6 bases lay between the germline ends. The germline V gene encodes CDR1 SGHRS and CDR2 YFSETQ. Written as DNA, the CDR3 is TGCGCCAGCGCGCTTAGCACAGATACGCAGTATTTT. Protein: CASALSTDTQYF. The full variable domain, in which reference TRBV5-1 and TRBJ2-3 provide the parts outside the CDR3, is KAGVTQTPRYLIKTRGQQVTLSCSPISGHRSVSWYQQTPGQGLQFLFEYFSETQRNKGNFPGRFSGRQFSNSRSEMNVSTLELGDSALYLCASALSTDTQYFGPGTRLTVL.

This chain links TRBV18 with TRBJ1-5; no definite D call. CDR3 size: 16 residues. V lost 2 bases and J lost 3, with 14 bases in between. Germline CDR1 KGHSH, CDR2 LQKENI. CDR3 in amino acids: CASSPTSDTYNQPQHF. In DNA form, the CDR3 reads TGTGCCAGCTCACCAACGTCTGACACCTACAATCAGCCCCAGCATTTT.

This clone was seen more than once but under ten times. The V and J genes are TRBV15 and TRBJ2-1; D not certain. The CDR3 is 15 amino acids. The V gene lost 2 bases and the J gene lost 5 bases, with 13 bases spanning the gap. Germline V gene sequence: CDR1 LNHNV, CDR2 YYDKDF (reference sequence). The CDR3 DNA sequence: TGTGCCACCAGCAGATCATACAGCACCGACAATGAGCAGTTCTTC. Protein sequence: CATSRSYSTDNEQFF.

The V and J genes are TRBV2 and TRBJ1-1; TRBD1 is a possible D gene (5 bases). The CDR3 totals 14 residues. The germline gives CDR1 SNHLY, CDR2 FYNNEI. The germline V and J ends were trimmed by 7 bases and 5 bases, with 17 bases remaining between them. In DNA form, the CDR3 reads TGTGCCAGCACCGTGGGGGGGGTCGGGACTGAAGCTTTCTTT. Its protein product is CASTVGGVGTEAFF.

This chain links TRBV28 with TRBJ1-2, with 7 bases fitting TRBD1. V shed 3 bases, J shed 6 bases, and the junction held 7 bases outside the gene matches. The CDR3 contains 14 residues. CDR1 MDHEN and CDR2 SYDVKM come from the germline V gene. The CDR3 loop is CASSLTGSPNGYTF. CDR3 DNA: TGTGCCAGCAGTTTGACAGGGAGTCCTAATGGCTACACCTTC.

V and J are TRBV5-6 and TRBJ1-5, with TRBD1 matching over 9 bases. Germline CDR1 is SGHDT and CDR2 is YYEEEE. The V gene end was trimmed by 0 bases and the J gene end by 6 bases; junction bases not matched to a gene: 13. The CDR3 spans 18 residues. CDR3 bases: TGTGCCAGCAGCTTGGCAGGCTCCGGGACAGGGATCACTCAGCCCCAGCATTTT. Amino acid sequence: CASSLAGSGTGITQPQHF.

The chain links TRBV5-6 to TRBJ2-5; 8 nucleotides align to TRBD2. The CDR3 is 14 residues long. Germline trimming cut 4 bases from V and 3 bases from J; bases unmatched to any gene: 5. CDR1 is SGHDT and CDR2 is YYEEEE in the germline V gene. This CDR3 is CASSRRLAKETQYF. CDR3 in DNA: TGTGCCAGCAGCCGCAGACTAGCGAAAGAGACCCAGTACTTC.

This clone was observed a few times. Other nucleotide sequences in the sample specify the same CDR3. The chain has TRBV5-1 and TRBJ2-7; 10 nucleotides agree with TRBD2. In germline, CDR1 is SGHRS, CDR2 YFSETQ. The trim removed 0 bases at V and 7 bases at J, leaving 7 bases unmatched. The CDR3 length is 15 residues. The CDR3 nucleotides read TGCGCCAGCAGCTTGGGGCTAGCGGGAGTGAGAGAGCAGTACTTC. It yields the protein CASSLGLAGVREQYF.

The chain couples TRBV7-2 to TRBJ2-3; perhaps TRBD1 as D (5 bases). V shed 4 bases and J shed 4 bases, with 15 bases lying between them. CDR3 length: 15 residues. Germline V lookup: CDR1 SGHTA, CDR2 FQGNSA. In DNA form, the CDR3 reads TGTGCCAGCAGCTCTTCGGCAGGGTGGGCAGATACGCAGTATTTT. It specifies CASSSSAGWADTQYF.

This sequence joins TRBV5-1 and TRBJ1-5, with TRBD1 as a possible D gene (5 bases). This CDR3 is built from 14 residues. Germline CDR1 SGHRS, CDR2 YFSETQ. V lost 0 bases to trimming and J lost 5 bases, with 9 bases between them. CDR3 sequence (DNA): TGCGCCAGCAGCTTGGCAGGGAATGATCAGCCCCAGCATTTT. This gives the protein CASSLAGNDQPQHF.